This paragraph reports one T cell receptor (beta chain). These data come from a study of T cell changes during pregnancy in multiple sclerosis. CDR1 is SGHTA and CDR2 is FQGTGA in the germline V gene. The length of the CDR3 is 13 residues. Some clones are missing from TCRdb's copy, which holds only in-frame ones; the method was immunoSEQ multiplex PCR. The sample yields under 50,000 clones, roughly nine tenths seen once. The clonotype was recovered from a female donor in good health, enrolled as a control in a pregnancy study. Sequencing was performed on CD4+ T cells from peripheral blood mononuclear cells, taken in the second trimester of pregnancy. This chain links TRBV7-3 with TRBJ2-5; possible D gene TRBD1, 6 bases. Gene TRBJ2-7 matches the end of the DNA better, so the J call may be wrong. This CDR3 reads CASSAHQGYEQYF. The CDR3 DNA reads TGTGCCAGCAGCGCGCACCAGGGGTACGAGCAGTACTTC.